This T cell receptor (beta chain) was found in a study of monozygotic twins with inflammatory bowel disease. Points from the study as a whole: Whereas healthy co-twins had higher TCRbeta diversity (inverse Simpson), IBD patients had lower diversity. No one strong IBD-associated signal or clonotype was supported.

The CDR3 extends over 15 amino acids. Germline V gene data show CDR1 as SGHRS and CDR2 as YFSETQ. To note about this clonotype: What it recognizes is unknown.

After re-calling the 5' RACE reads, TCRdb lists one entry per CDR3 protein, DNA absent. This sample's table reports approximately 400,000 distinct CDR3 sequences. The sample consisted of blood. The genes are TRBV5-1 and TRBJ2-5; TCRdb's assignment of TRBD2 cannot be checked, as there is no DNA. The clonotype comes from a human donor with ulcerative colitis or Crohn's disease, or a healthy co-twin of an affected twin (not recorded which). CDR3 protein: CASSLRAGGGETQYF.